Listed below are T cell receptor beta chains from one sample, sequenced in a study of naive and memory T cell subsets. TCRdb ran MiXCR on the UMI-ligation and nested PCR reads and lists one entry per CDR3 protein. The sample has approximately 90,000 distinct CDR3 sequences; around 11% are singletons. The sample comprised naive CD4+ T cells from blood. The receptor set was obtained from a human donor in good health. Both conserved end residues are part of each CDR3. The order of the fields is clone size, V gene, D gene, J gene, CDR3 protein, CDR3 DNA. A D gene is named only where the DNA matches it firmly. Expanded clones are given a class, and other clones once, few, many or no size at all.

.,TRBV25-1,.,TRBJ2-1,CASSEWRRDNEQFF,TGTGCCAGCAGTGAATGGAGGCGAGACAATGAGCAGTTCTTC
few,TRBV29-1,.,TRBJ1-1,CSVVRRDMNTEAFF,TGCAGCGTTGTGCGCCGGGATATGAACACTGAAGCTTTCTTT
many,TRBV12-3/TRBV12-4,.,TRBJ1-5,CASSPNSVNQPQHF,TGTGCCAGCAGCCCAAACAGTGTCAATCAGCCCCAGCATTTT
.,TRBV5-1,TRBD1,TRBJ1-1,CASAPPETGKREAFF,TGCGCCAGCGCCCCACCGGAGACAGGGAAACGTGAAGCTTTCTTT
.,TRBV6-2/TRBV6-3,.,TRBJ2-1,CASSYVPSTRYNEQFF,TGTGCCAGCAGTTACGTTCCCTCCACCCGTTACAATGAGCAGTTCTTC
.,TRBV28,TRBD1,TRBJ1-1,CASWSGGGLHTEAFF,TGTGCCAGTTGGTCAGGGGGCGGATTGCACACTGAAGCTTTCTTT
.,TRBV21-1,.,TRBJ1-3,CASSGGRSGDSGNTIYF,TGTGCCAGCAGCGGGGGTAGGTCCGGTGACTCTGGAAACACCATATATTTT
many,TRBV3-1,TRBD1,TRBJ2-7,CASSQEGQGREQYF,TGTGCCAGCAGCCAAGAAGGACAGGGGCGGGAGCAGTACTTC
many,TRBV7-6,.,TRBJ2-1,CASSHTNNEQFF,TGTGCCAGCAGCCATACCAACAATGAGCAGTTCTTC
.,TRBV28,.,TRBJ1-3,CASSFRGSGNTIYF,TGTGCCAGCAGTTTTCGGGGGTCTGGAAACACCATATATTTT
few,TRBV4-3,.,TRBJ2-1,CASSLRASFDNEQFF,TGCGCCAGCAGCCTGCGGGCTAGCTTCGACAATGAGCAGTTCTTC
many,TRBV10-3,.,TRBJ2-1,CAIRAGTTYNEQFF,TGTGCCATCAGGGCGGGAACCACCTACAATGAGCAGTTCTTC
many,TRBV2,.,TRBJ2-6,CASSGLVGSGANVLTF,TGTGCCAGCAGTGGCCTGGTGGGCTCTGGGGCCAACGTCCTGACTTTC
few,TRBV29-1,.,TRBJ1-3,CIPGHSGNTIYF,TGCATTCCGGGACACTCTGGAAACACCATATATTTT
.,TRBV10-3,.,TRBJ1-2,CAISGVALGGYTF,TGTGCCATCAGTGGAGTAGCCTTGGGGGGCTACACCTTC
few,TRBV29-1,.,TRBJ2-7,CSVGRGGQPYEQYF,TGCAGCGTTGGACGCGGGGGCCAGCCCTACGAGCAGTACTTC
.,TRBV28,TRBD2,TRBJ2-1,CASSFSGGPGIEQFF,TGTGCCAGCAGTTTCAGCGGGGGGCCGGGGATTGAGCAGTTCTTC
few,TRBV12-3/TRBV12-4,TRBD2,TRBJ2-1,CASSLRTSGTSYNEQFF,TGTGCCAGCAGTTTAAGGACTAGCGGGACCTCCTACAATGAGCAGTTCTTC
few,TRBV7-9,TRBD1,TRBJ2-7,CASSSDRESDEQYF,TGTGCCAGCAGCTCGGACAGGGAGTCCGACGAGCAGTACTTC
few,TRBV12-3/TRBV12-4,.,TRBJ2-1,CASSEGNNEQFF,TGTGCCAGCAGCGAGGGAAACAATGAGCAGTTCTTC
few,TRBV7-2,TRBD2,TRBJ2-3,CASSLAAGVPTDTQYF,TGTGCCAGCAGCTTAGCGGCGGGAGTCCCCACAGATACGCAGTATTTT
.,TRBV7-2,.,TRBJ1-5,CASSLGLPGPQHF,TGTGCCAGCAGCTTGGGACTTCCTGGGCCCCAGCATTTT
few,TRBV14,.,TRBJ1-1,CASSVTPGTSPSGQAFF,TGTGCCAGCAGCGTCACCCCCGGGACAAGCCCCTCCGGGCAGGCTTTCTTT
many,TRBV24-1,.,TRBJ1-5,CATSGAYSNQPQHF,TGTGCCACCAGTGGGGCGTACTCAAATCAGCCCCAGCATTTT
.,TRBV7-2,.,TRBJ1-1,CASSLARGGTEAFF,TGTGCCAGCAGCTTAGCGAGGGGGGGGACTGAAGCTTTCTTT
.,TRBV12-3/TRBV12-4,.,TRBJ1-5,CASSLRQLNQPQHF,TGTGCCAGCAGTTTAAGACAGCTAAATCAGCCCCAGCATTTT
few,TRBV12-3/TRBV12-4,.,TRBJ2-7,CASWGSGERKEQYF,TGTGCCAGCTGGGGCTCAGGGGAGCGGAAGGAGCAGTACTTC
few,TRBV20-1,.,TRBJ1-3,CSARPPGTSPPGGNTIYF,TGCAGTGCTAGACCCCCCGGGACTTCACCACCAGGTGGAAACACCATATATTTT
many,TRBV20-1,TRBD2,TRBJ2-3,CSASKAGGPPDTQYF,TGCAGTGCTAGTAAGGCGGGAGGGCCACCAGATACGCAGTATTTT
few,TRBV20-1,.,TRBJ2-7,CSARVDRPSYEQYF,TGCAGTGCTAGAGTTGACAGGCCCTCCTACGAGCAGTACTTC
.,TRBV7-8,TRBD1,TRBJ1-6,CASSSSGGGRDSPLHF,TGTGCCAGCAGCTCATCAGGGGGGGGTAGGGATTCACCCCTCCACTTT